This T cell receptor beta chain comes out of a study of blood T cell repertoires in COVID-19 (dated by TCRdb to 2019 to 2021). Turning to the overall study: Samples from collaborators originated in the United States, Italy and Spain and spanned both the acute and convalescent phases of COVID-19. The repertoires were released in a freely available public database intended as a resource for research on the immune response to SARS-CoV-2. The dataset comprised deeply sampled blood TCRbeta repertoires from subjects exposed to, actively infected with, or recovered from COVID-19. Sample metadata almost always included a de-identified subject ID, COVID-19 status, age in years and sex. The prospective study material was composed of cDNA or gDNA derived from T cells, B-cell-depleted T cells, or PBMCs. Samples came from the ongoing ImmuneRACE study (first 160 participants) plus 1,254 subjects from 6 global collaborators. Where available, HLA class I and class II types were taken from metadata supplied by the sample provider and were not determined by assay-based typing. Study-wide conclusions, independent of this receptor: The quantity of clinical and demographic metadata differed by source and by participant and was supplied without curation.

Collaborating institutions collected whole blood in K2EDTA tubes following their own protocols. For TCRbeta analysis, collaborators shipped samples in one of three forms: frozen whole blood, isolated PBMCs, or DNA extracted from either of those sample types. TCRbeta CDR3 regions were amplified from genomic DNA by means of the immunoSEQ Assay, a bias-controlled multiplex PCR. On the study's bioinformatics: The number of nucleated cells in each sample was estimated by amplification of reference gene primers within the assay. To quantify the absolute abundance of each unique TCRbeta CDR3 rearrangement, sequence reads were collapsed and filtered. For each sample, productive Simpson clonality was calculated by taking the square root of Simpson's diversity index across productive rearrangements. In TCRdb, the immuneACCESS table is reduced to in-frame sequences with V and J assigned. These tables do not hold every clone; where another copy was compared, an unresolved V gene accounts for under half, and the others remain unexplained. The V and J calls and clone size are taken from that table; D and trimming were inferred from the DNA. Across this sample there are 210,000 or so clones, with 90% to 95% seen only once. The ten top clones hold approximately 1.2% of the sample.

Counted from cysteine to phenylalanine, this CDR3 has 15 amino acids. Only the CDR3 portion is preserved as DNA: 45 bases, with reading frame beginning at the first base. A distance of 21 bases separates the germline ends of V and J, which lose 2 bases and 11 bases respectively. From a lookup of the germline V gene, CDR1 and CDR2 are ENHRY and SYGVKD. Regarding this clone: Its antigen specificity is not known. No base quality information exists; no much larger clone differs at one position.

The TCR sequence derives from a young man with acute or convalescent COVID-19. This chain joins TRBV10-3 to TRBJ1-1; TRBD1 might be the D gene, on 5 matching bases. Sequencing was done on a sample of peripheral blood. The sequenced DNA: TGTGCCATCAGTGAGCCAAGTACAGCTCACCGGGGGGCTTTCTTT. The resulting protein is CAISEPSTAHRGAFF.